This TCR beta chain was identified during a study of control samples from healthy donors and cancer patients. The assay was immunoSEQ multiplex PCR, and TCRdb's table has in-frame clones only and misses some. The sample has tens of thousands of clones; roughly 77% are singletons. This clone was counted between two and nine times. With 7 bases removed from V and 11 bases from J, the gap between germline ends came to 17 bases. The CDR3 has 11 amino acids. Germline V lookup: CDR1 SQVTM, CDR2 ANQGSEA. This receptor was identified in a male donor with melanoma. The sample was formalin-fixed, paraffin-embedded tissue. The V gene is TRBV29-1, the J gene TRBJ1-1; D unclear. The CDR3 coding sequence is TGCAGCGCCAATGATAAGGGTTTGGCTTTCTTT. Protein: CSANDKGLAFF.